These T cell receptor beta chains were read from a single sample in a study of cytomegalovirus exposure and HLA in healthy donors. This table comes from immunoSEQ multiplex PCR, and its TCRdb copy is limited to in-frame clones, with some not included. The repertoire includes roughly 36,000 clones, 75% to 90% of them detected once, and 6% sits in the top ten. Sequences were obtained from PBMCs. Receptors were obtained from a male donor in good health and CMV-seronegative. The CDR3 runs from the conserved cysteine through the conserved F or W.

j_call v_call cdr3_aa
TRBJ1-2 TRBV9 CASGGTVRRGYTF
TRBJ1-1 TRBV9 CASSVGGSMNTEAFF
TRBJ1-6 TRBV30 CAWRGDSPLHF
TRBJ1-5 TRBV4-1 CASSQDLRGTQHF
TRBJ2-7 TRBV29-1 CSAISRGEQYF
TRBJ2-7 TRBV7-9 CASSLGPQGFEGEQYF
TRBJ2-1 TRBV4-1 CASSQDLAPTYNEQFF
TRBJ1-5 TRBV6-5 CASSPRYNQPQHF
TRBJ1-1 TRBV6-1 CASNRGWGLPEAFF
TRBJ2-4 TRBV15 CATSRDLPGVWIAKNIQYF
TRBJ1-3 TRBV4-3 CASSQDVAALSSGNTIYF
TRBJ2-7 TRBV5-1 CASSLDYRGEQYF
TRBJ2-2 TRBV7-7 CASSLIGRGDTGELFF
TRBJ2-1 TRBV4-2 CASSQDLSGRLNEQFF
TRBJ2-5 TRBV9 CASSRAGEVETQYF
TRBJ2-3 TRBV5-1 CASSSGTGLQSTDTQYF
TRBJ2-2 TRBV2 CASSGENTGELFF
TRBJ2-5 TRBV27 CASSLFRGSGETQYF
TRBJ1-1 TRBV18 CASSPTGGGNTEAFF
TRBJ2-7 TRBV7-6 CASSAYSRQGNYEQYF
TRBJ1-3 TRBV4-2 CASSPLEGAENTIYF
TRBJ1-6 TRBV18 CASSWDSLNSPLHF
TRBJ2-7 TRBV28 CASSFRQAYEQYF
TRBJ1-2 TRBV19 CASRGPGGQEGYGYTF
TRBJ2-6 TRBV18 CASSPGLAGEEGANVLTF
TRBJ1-2 TRBV27 CASSVDRAYGYTF
TRBJ1-6 TRBV5-6 CASSRQADGSPLHF
TRBJ2-3 TRBV4-1 CASSRWGGASTDTQYF
TRBJ2-3 TRBV5-4 CASSPVGTDTQYF
TRBJ2-1 TRBV5-6 CASSYVRGRRHNEQFF
TRBJ1-2 TRBV28 CASSPAGIYGYTF
TRBJ1-1 TRBV4-1 CASSQVVRTEAFF
TRBJ1-6 TRBV2 CASRPGTGGSPLHF
TRBJ1-5 TRBV5-1 CASSGTNQPQHF
TRBJ2-5 TRBV5-1 CASSPQQGEETQYF
TRBJ2-5 TRBV5-1 CASSLVSEQETQYF
TRBJ1-5 TRBV28 CASTPPGGVQPQHF
TRBJ1-4 TRBV6-5 CASSYSGGTNEKLFF
TRBJ1-1 TRBV29-1 CSVDGGEGTEAFF
TRBJ1-1 TRBV7-9 CASSLAGRGRMNTEAFF
TRBJ2-1 TRBV5-6 CASRGGSSYNEQFF
TRBJ1-6 TRBV5-6 CASSLIQGTNSPLHF
TRBJ2-1 TRBV29-1 CSATGQWNNEQFF
TRBJ1-1 TRBV4-3 CASSQGWGQGATEAFF
TRBJ1-4 TRBV30 CAWSVIREKLFF
TRBJ1-1 TRBV7-2 CASSLSGQSTEAFF
TRBJ1-1 TRBV18 CASSSYTEAFF
TRBJ2-5 TRBV4-1 CASSQVRTGGRETQYF
TRBJ1-1 TRBV19 CASSRGRGNTEAFF
TRBJ1-1 TRBV9 CASSVGDGQRENEAFF
TRBJ1-2 TRBV6-1 CASRTQGVDYGYTF